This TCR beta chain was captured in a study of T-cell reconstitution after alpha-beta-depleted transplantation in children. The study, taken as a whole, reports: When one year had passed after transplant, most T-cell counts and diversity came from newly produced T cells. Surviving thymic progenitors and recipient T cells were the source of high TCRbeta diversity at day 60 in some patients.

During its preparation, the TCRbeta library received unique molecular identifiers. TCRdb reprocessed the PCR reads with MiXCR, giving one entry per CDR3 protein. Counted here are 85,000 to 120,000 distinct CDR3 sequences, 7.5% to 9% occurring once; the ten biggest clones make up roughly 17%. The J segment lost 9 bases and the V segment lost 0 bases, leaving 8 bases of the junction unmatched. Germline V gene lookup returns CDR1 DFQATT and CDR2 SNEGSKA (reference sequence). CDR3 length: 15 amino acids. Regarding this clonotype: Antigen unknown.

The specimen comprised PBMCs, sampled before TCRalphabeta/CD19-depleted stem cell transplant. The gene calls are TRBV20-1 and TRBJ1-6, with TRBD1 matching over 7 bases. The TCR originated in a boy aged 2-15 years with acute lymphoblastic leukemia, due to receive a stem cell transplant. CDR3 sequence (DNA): TGCAGTGCTAGAGATGTGAGGGGACAGACTTCACCCCTCCACTTT. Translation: CSARDVRGQTSPLHF.